The rows below give T cell receptor beta chains drawn from one sample of a study of cytomegalovirus exposure and HLA in healthy donors. Profiled with immunoSEQ multiplex PCR; TCRdb holds only in-frame clones, not every one. The sample carries about 120,000 clones, 60% to 85% recorded once. Input material: PBMCs. These receptors all stem from a man between 50 and 59 years old in good health and CMV-seropositive. The CDR3 runs from the conserved cysteine through the conserved F or W. Fields, in order: V gene, D gene, clone size, J gene, CDR3 DNA, CDR3 protein. A D gene is named only where the DNA matches it firmly. The size entry is marked missing in some rows and otherwise reads once, few, many or a size class.

TRBV5-4	-	-	TRBJ2-1	TGTGCCAGCAGCTTGCCGGGAGTGAATGAGCAGTTCTTC	CASSLPGVNEQFF
TRBV19	TRBD1	-	TRBJ1-5	TGTGCCGTTCAAGTCCGGACAGGGGGCCCCCAGCATTTT	CAVQVRTGGPQHF
TRBV4-1	TRBD1	few	TRBJ1-4	TGCGCCAGCAGCCAAGGACAGGGGGCAACTAATGAAAAACTGTTTTTT	CASSQGQGATNEKLFF
TRBV7-2	TRBD1	-	TRBJ1-1	TGTGCCAGCAGCCCCTCCGGGACAGGGTCCACTGAAGCTTTCTTT	CASSPSGTGSTEAFF
TRBV6-5	TRBD1	-	TRBJ1-1	TGTGCCAGCAGTGATTGGGCAGGGGGCACTGAAGCTTTCTTT	CASSDWAGGTEAFF
TRBV6-5	-	-	TRBJ2-1	TGTGCCAGCAGTTACTCAGATCGGGGAGTGTATGAGCAGTTCTTC	CASSYSDRGVYEQFF
TRBV7-6	-	-	TRBJ2-3	TGTGCCAGCAGCCCACCTGGCAGGGCTCGAGGAGATACGCAGTATTTT	CASSPPGRARGDTQYF
TRBV29-1	TRBD1	few	TRBJ1-2	TGCAGCGTTGCGACAGGGGAGAGCTATGGCTACACCTTC	CSVATGESYGYTF
TRBV18	TRBD1	-	TRBJ1-4	TGTGCCAGCTCACCACGGACAGGGCAGAATAATGAAAAACTGTTTTTT	CASSPRTGQNNEKLFF
TRBV19	-	-	TRBJ2-2	TGTGCCAGTCTAAGGACAGTCACCGGGGAGCTGTTTTTT	CASLRTVTGELFF
TRBV18	TRBD1	-	TRBJ2-5	TGTGCCAGCTCACCAACGGGACAGAAACAAGAGACCCAGTACTTC	CASSPTGQKQETQYF
TRBV5-1	TRBD1	few	TRBJ1-2	TGCGCCAGCAGCTTGGATGGTCAGGGGGTCGGCTATGGCTACACCTTC	CASSLDGQGVGYGYTF
TRBV12-5	TRBD2	-	TRBJ2-2	TGTGCTAGTGGACCTCGGACTAGCGGGAGGGTGAACACCGGGGAGCTGTTTTTT	CASGPRTSGRVNTGELFF
TRBV4-1	TRBD1	-	TRBJ2-1	TGCGCCAGCAGCCAAGATGCAGGGGGATCCTACAATGAGCAGTTCTTC	CASSQDAGGSYNEQFF
TRBV5-1	TRBD2	-	TRBJ2-7	TGCGCCAGCAGCTCCGGGACTAGCGGAATCTCCTACGAGCAGTACTTC	CASSSGTSGISYEQYF
TRBV9	-	-	TRBJ1-5	TGTGCCAGCAGCGTATCGGGAATCAGCAATCAGCCCCAGCATTTT	CASSVSGISNQPQHF
TRBV7-9	TRBD1	-	TRBJ2-7	TGTTCCAGCAGCCGGGACAGCTACGAGCAGTACTTC	CSSSRDSYEQYF
TRBV29-1	-	-	TRBJ2-1	TGCAGCTCCCAGACGGGGGGCGGTTACAATGAGCAGTTCTTC	CSSQTGGGYNEQFF
TRBV6-1	-	-	TRBJ1-5	TGTGCCAGCAGTGAGCCGGGACTGATGCATCAGCCCCAGCATTTT	CASSEPGLMHQPQHF
TRBV2	TRBD1	-	TRBJ1-1	TGTGCCAGCAGCTTGACAGGGGCCCTGAACACTGAAGCTTTCTTT	CASSLTGALNTEAFF
TRBV2	-	-	TRBJ1-1	TGTGCCAGCAGGGTTGACAGGAACACTGAAGCTTTCTTT	CASRVDRNTEAFF
TRBV4-2	-	-	TRBJ2-1	TGTGCCAGCAGCACTGGCCTAGTATACAATGAGCAGTTCTTC	CASSTGLVYNEQFF
TRBV5-1	TRBD2	-	TRBJ2-7	TGCGCCAGCAGCTTGGGGACTAGCGGGGGCTACGAGCAGTACTTC	CASSLGTSGGYEQYF
TRBV5-5	TRBD2	few	TRBJ2-5	TGTGCCAGCAGCTTGGGAGCGGGGGGGATCCAAGAGACCCAGTACTTC	CASSLGAGGIQETQYF
TRBV19	TRBD1	-	TRBJ1-4	TGTGCCAGTAGTATAGAGGACAGGGGGCGCGTAGTTCCCGAAAAACTGTTTTTT	CASSIEDRGRVVPEKLFF
TRBV5-6	TRBD2	-	TRBJ2-1	TGTGCCAGCAGCTTGGGACTAGCGTCCTACAATGAGCAGTTCTTC	CASSLGLASYNEQFF
TRBV28	TRBD1	-	TRBJ2-2	TGTGCCAGCAGCTCGGACAGGGGTAGGACCGGGGAGCTGTTTTTT	CASSSDRGRTGELFF
TRBV5-4	-	-	TRBJ2-2	TGTGCCAGCAGCTTATGGGGGCGCGCCGGGGAGCTGTTTTTT	CASSLWGRAGELFF
TRBV4-1	TRBD1	once	TRBJ2-6	TGCGCCAGCAGCCAAGACGGGGGACAGGTCTCTGGGGCCAACGTCCTGACTTTC	CASSQDGGQVSGANVLTF
TRBV6-1	TRBD1	-	TRBJ1-1	TGTGCCAGCATATGGACAGGGAACACTGAAGCTTTCTTT	CASIWTGNTEAFF
TRBV6-6	TRBD1	-	TRBJ2-1	TGTGCCAGCAGTCCCCAGGGGGTTCCCTACAATGAGCAGTTCTTC	CASSPQGVPYNEQFF
TRBV5-4	TRBD1	once	TRBJ1-2	TGTGCCAGCAGCTCCGGACAGGGATATGGCTACACCTTC	CASSSGQGYGYTF
TRBV18	TRBD1	-	TRBJ1-3	TGTGCCAGCTCACAGGGACAGTTCTCTGGAAACACCATATATTTT	CASSQGQFSGNTIYF
TRBV5-1	-	-	TRBJ2-3	TGCGCCAGCAGCTTGCCCAGCGGCACAGATACGCAGTATTTT	CASSLPSGTDTQYF
TRBV2	-	-	TRBJ1-1	TGTGCCAGCAGCCCCAGGGCCTCCGTAAACACTGAAGCTTTCTTT	CASSPRASVNTEAFF
TRBV6-5	TRBD1	-	TRBJ2-7	TGTGCCAGCAGCCTATCCGGGACAGGGGTCTACGAGCAGTACTTC	CASSLSGTGVYEQYF
TRBV7-3	TRBD2	-	TRBJ2-1	TGTGCCAGCGCGGGAGGGACGCGGAACAATGAGCAGTTCTTC	CASAGGTRNNEQFF
TRBV6-1	-	few	TRBJ1-5	TGTGCCAGCAGTGCTCGATCGGCGGCCGCCCAGCCCCAGCATTTT	CASSARSAAAQPQHF
TRBV6-1	TRBD1	-	TRBJ1-2	TGTGCCAGCAGAAGGACAGGGGACGCTTATGGCTACACCTTC	CASRRTGDAYGYTF
TRBV5-1	TRBD1	-	TRBJ1-4	TGCGCCAGCAGCTACCAGGGGGCTAATGAAAAACTGTTTTTT	CASSYQGANEKLFF
TRBV10-3	-	once	TRBJ2-7	TGTGCCATCAGTGGTTCGGACTTGCTTCTAGAGCAGTACTTC	CAISGSDLLLEQYF
TRBV15	-	-	TRBJ2-3	TGTGCCACCGGCAGGGGAGAGTTGGCAGATACGCAGTATTTT	CATGRGELADTQYF
TRBV2	-	-	TRBJ1-3	TGTGCCAGCACCAGGGACTCCTACTCTGGAAACACCATATATTTT	CASTRDSYSGNTIYF
TRBV2	TRBD1	-	TRBJ1-2	TGTGCCAGCAGAACGGACAGGTATGGCTACACCTTC	CASRTDRYGYTF
TRBV18	-	-	TRBJ2-7	TGTGCCAGCTCCTCCGGGACATCTTCCTACGAGCAGTACTTC	CASSSGTSSYEQYF
TRBV5-1	TRBD1	-	TRBJ2-1	TGCGCCAGCAGCCTGCAACAGACAGGGCCCTTGATGAATGAGCAGTTCTTC	CASSLQQTGPLMNEQFF
TRBV6-1	TRBD2	-	TRBJ2-3	TGTGCCAGCAGTAGCGGGGGGGCCCCAGATACGCAGTATTTT	CASSSGGAPDTQYF
TRBV4-1	TRBD2	once	TRBJ2-7	TGCGCCAGCGGCGGGGGGTCCTCCTACGAGCAGTACTTC	CASGGGSSYEQYF
TRBV6-1	TRBD2	-	TRBJ2-2	TGTGCCAGCAGTGAACTTGGCGGGGGGAACACCGGGGAGCTGTTTTTT	CASSELGGGNTGELFF
TRBV6-5	TRBD2	-	TRBJ2-7	TGTGCCAGCAGCATTAATAGCGGGAGGTTCACCGAGCAGTACTTC	CASSINSGRFTEQYF
TRBV6-1	-	-	TRBJ1-4	TGTGCCAGCAGTGAATATGGCAGGGAGGATGAAAAACTGTTTTTT	CASSEYGREDEKLFF
TRBV28	-	few	TRBJ1-1	TGTGCCAGCAGTAACGGACTCGAAGGAGAAGCTTTCTTT	CASSNGLEGEAFF
TRBV6-6	TRBD1	-	TRBJ1-5	TGTGCCAGCAGTTACACAGGGGATAGCAATCAGCCCCAGCATTTT	CASSYTGDSNQPQHF
TRBV6-4	TRBD2	-	TRBJ2-2	TGTGCCAGCAGTGACACTAGCGGGGGGTCATCGAACACCGGGGAGCTGTTTTTT	CASSDTSGGSSNTGELFF
TRBV4-3	TRBD2	-	TRBJ2-5	TGCGCCAGCAGCCGCAACCCCGGACTAGCTGCTGGGGTGACCCAGTACTTC	CASSRNPGLAAGVTQYF